The T cell receptor (beta chain) described here comes from a study of blood T cell repertoires in COVID-19. V lost 4 bases and J lost 10; bases outside the gene matches: 19. Germline CDR1 and CDR2: SGDLS and YYNGEE. This CDR3 is built from 18 residues. Cohorts were based on clinical histories the participants reported. Here immunoSEQ multiplex PCR was the method, and the copy in TCRdb shows in-frame clones only, minus some. This table holds about 240,000 clones, 75% to 90% found once. The chain couples TRBV9 to TRBJ2-1; 11 nucleotides agree with TRBD2. The sample consisted of PBMCs or T cells enriched from blood (not recorded which). The clonotype originates from a woman between 35 and 50 years old with acute COVID-19. CDR3 coding DNA: TGTGCCAGCAGCACTACCTCGGGACTAGCGGCCTCACGGGGGGAGCAGTTCTTC. Translating it yields CASSTTSGLAASRGEQFF. Full variable domain (outside the CDR3, taken from reference TRBV9 and TRBJ2-1): DSGVTQTPKHLITATGQRVTLRCSPRSGDLSVYWYQQSLDQGLQFLIQYYNGEERAKGNILERFSAQQFPDLHSELNLSSLELGDSALYFCASSTTSGLAASRGEQFFGPGTRLTVL.